Shown below are 5 T cell receptor beta chains from a single sample sequenced in a study of T cell changes during pregnancy in multiple sclerosis. Sequenced by immunoSEQ multiplex PCR; TCRdb stores in-frame clones only, minus some. Of 90,000 to 120,000 clones in the sample, just over 90% were seen once. The sequencing used peripheral blood, collected after pregnancy. These receptors all come from a female donor with multiple sclerosis, enrolled in a pregnancy study.

The chain has TRBV7-3 and TRBJ2-3, with 10 bases that match TRBD2. Germline CDR1 is SGHTA and CDR2 is FQGTGA. The CDR3 has 18 amino acids. With 0 bases clipped from V and 0 bases from J, the junction kept 6 bases outside the gene matches. The CDR3 nucleotides read TGTGCCAGCAGCTTAACGTCTAGCGGGGGCATCAGCACAGATACGCAGTATTTT. It yields the protein CASSLTSSGGISTDTQYF.

This clone was seen only a few times. V is TRBV6-5 and J is TRBJ1-2; D unclear. Germline V gene lookup returns CDR1 MNHEY and CDR2 SVGAGI. The CDR3 sequence is 13 residues long. V was cut by 7 bases and J by 5 bases, with 14 bases left in between. The CDR3, as DNA: TGTGCCAGCACCTATTCCGGGTTATATGGCTACACCTTC. Protein product: CASTYSGLYGYTF.

This clone was recorded only once. The rearrangement links TRBV5-1 to TRBJ1-2; TRBD1 is a possible D gene (6 bases). The CDR3 is 13 residues long. The germline V and J ends were trimmed by 5 bases and 4 bases, with 12 bases remaining between them. CDR1 is SGHRS and CDR2 is YFSETQ in the germline V gene. The CDR3 spells CASSLWGLYGYTF. CDR3 nucleotide sequence: TGCGCCAGCAGTCTTTGGGGGCTCTATGGCTACACCTTC.

CDR3 DNA sequence: TGTGCCAGCAGCTTAGGCCGTCCTTCTAGCGAAAAAGAGACCCAGTACTTC. Translating it yields CASSLGRPSSEKETQYF. The chain carries TRBV7-9 and TRBJ2-5, with D possibly being TRBD2 (6 bases). The V and J ends lost 1 base and 3 bases respectively, with 18 bases between them. CDR3 length: 17 residues. CDR1 is SEHNR and CDR2 is FQNEAQ in the germline V gene (reference sequence). Based on the CDR3 plus reference TRBV7-9 and TRBJ2-5, the full variable domain is DTGVSQNPRHKITKRGQNVTFRCDPISEHNRLYWYRQTLGQGPEFLTYFQNEAQLEKSRLLSDRFSAERPKGSFSTLEIQRTEQGDSAMYLCASSLGRPSSEKETQYFGPGTRLLVL.

The chain joins TRBV5-6 to TRBJ1-4, with TRBD1 identical over 11 bases. There are 14 residues in the CDR3. V shed 6 bases and J 4 bases; nucleotides not matched to a gene: 2. CDR1 is SGHDT, CDR2 YYEEEE, per germline. CDR3 nucleotide sequence: TGTGCCAGCAAGGGGACAGGGGGTAATGAAAAACTGTTTTTT. Amino acid sequence: CASKGTGGNEKLFF.